This is a list of T cell receptor beta chains from one sample in a study of T cell responses to AZD1222 COVID-19 vaccine. Assay used: immunoSEQ multiplex PCR; TCRdb lists only in-frame clones, some missing. There are about 130,000 clones in the sample; roughly 90% occur only once, and around 1% lies in the top ten. The sequencing used peripheral blood, collected 28 days after the second AZD1222 dose. These receptors were taken from an adult who received the AZD1222 COVID-19 vaccine. Each CDR3 is given with its conserved first and last residue. Fields, in order: V gene, CDR3 protein.

>TRBV4-2
CASSPLTGTGGDEQYF
>TRBV5-1
CASSLEGTEKLFF
>TRBV6-5
CASSPGQGENTIYF
>TRBV6-1
CASSEFLDHQPQHF
>TRBV11-2
CASRSGSYEQYF
>TRBV9
CASSVNLDTEAFF
>TRBV9
CASSVAGTGGAYGYTF
>TRBV4-1
CASSPRQGASYGYTF
>TRBV10-3
CAISESGGYEQYF
>TRBV6-1
CASSESLYTTIYF
>TRBV7-9
CASRRQGDTEAFF
>TRBV18
CASSPGLAGGAGTGELFF
>TRBV4-1
CASSQVEDGGYEQYF
>TRBV6-5
CASSPPAPGANVLTF
>TRBV2
CASRQETQYF
>TRBV5-1
CASSLGDSYLEQYF
>TRBV24-1
CATSDPRQGWDEQFF
>TRBV19
CASTRGLAGDEQYF
>TRBV11-2
CASSLEWREGLIGELFF
>TRBV27
CASRLDREVNTEAFF
>TRBV6-5
CASSTGTYNSPLHF
>TRBV7-3
CASSLSGGGNEQFF
>TRBV4-1
CASSPFAGGSYEQYF
>TRBV6-5
CASRPSLNSYEQYF
>TRBV2
CASTGQPMNTEAFF
>TRBV11-2
CASSLSRGAFF
>TRBV12-5
CASGLATGANQPQHF
>TRBV2
CASRDSGPGHEQYF
>TRBV28
CASSPRGGYTF